Listed below are T cell receptor beta chains from one sample, sequenced in a study of chemoradiotherapy in HPV16-positive cancers. Profiled with immunoSEQ multiplex PCR; TCRdb holds only in-frame clones, not every one. The data hold approximately 20,000 clones, with approximately 90% observed a single time. Sequencing was performed on blood, taken from a patient who underwent chemoradiotherapy. These receptors all come from a human donor with HPV-associated anogenital cancer. Both conserved end residues are part of each CDR3. D genes are given only for firm matches. Clone size appears in some rows only: once, few, many, or a class for an expanded clone.

V	D	J	size	DNA	CDR3
TRBV29-1	TRBD2	TRBJ2-5	once	TGCAGCGTTGAAGCTACCGGGGGACTAGCGGGGGAAGAGACCCAGTACTTC	CSVEATGGLAGEETQYF
TRBV5-1	-	TRBJ1-6	few	TGCGCCAGCAGCAGCGCCCAAGGGGATTCACCCCTCCACTTT	CASSSAQGDSPLHF
TRBV7-2	-	TRBJ1-3	-	TGTGCCAGCAGCTTCTCTGGAAACACCATATATTTT	CASSFSGNTIYF
TRBV6-1	-	TRBJ1-3	few	TGTGCCAGCAGGAGGGGACTTGGAAACACCATATATTTT	CASRRGLGNTIYF
TRBV29-1	-	TRBJ2-2	-	TGCAGCGTTGGATCCCGCATAGCCGGGGAGCTGTTTTTT	CSVGSRIAGELFF
TRBV6-1	-	TRBJ1-3	-	TGTGCCAGCAGGCCCGGGAATTTCAGGGGAAACACCATATATTTT	CASRPGNFRGNTIYF
TRBV4-1	-	TRBJ2-6	-	TGCGCCAGCAGCCAAGAAGGGTCTGGGGCCAACGTCCTGACTTTC	CASSQEGSGANVLTF
TRBV5-1	-	TRBJ1-2	-	TGCGCCAGCAGCTTGACCCCAACAGATATGATAGCCTATGGCTACACCTTC	CASSLTPTDMIAYGYTF
TRBV18	-	TRBJ1-2	-	TGTGCCAGCTCAGTTTCGGCAGAAAACTATGGCTACACCTTC	CASSVSAENYGYTF
TRBV20-1	-	TRBJ2-5	-	TGCAGTGCTCGTCGGGACGAGACCCAGTACTTC	CSARRDETQYF
TRBV5-3	-	TRBJ1-6	-	TGTGCCAGAAGCTTGGTGGAGGTATGGAATAATTCACCCCTCCACTTT	CARSLVEVWNNSPLHF
TRBV27	-	TRBJ1-1	-	TGTGCCAGCAGCTCGTCGGGGAGGAACACTGAAGCTTTCTTT	CASSSSGRNTEAFF
TRBV4-2	-	TRBJ2-4	-	TGTGCCAGCAGCCAAGAGACCAGCAGCCTCCTAGCCAAAAACATTCAGTACTTC	CASSQETSSLLAKNIQYF
TRBV14	-	TRBJ1-2	few	TGTGCCAGCAGCCAATTTGCCCGGCTAACAGGGAACTATGGCTACACCTTC	CASSQFARLTGNYGYTF
TRBV6-6	TRBD1	TRBJ2-7	-	TGTGCCAGCAGTTACTCGTCCGGGACAGAATACGAGCAGTACTTC	CASSYSSGTEYEQYF
TRBV5-4	-	TRBJ2-3	-	TGTGCCAGCAGCTTGGGCTTATTTAGCACAGATACGCAGTATTTT	CASSLGLFSTDTQYF
TRBV2	-	TRBJ2-2	-	TGTGCCAGCAGTAAAGCACGGGGGGCGAGCGGGGAGCTGTTTTTT	CASSKARGASGELFF
TRBV27	TRBD2	TRBJ2-5	-	TGTGCCAGCGGGCTAGCGGGGCAAGAGACCCAGTACTTC	CASGLAGQETQYF
TRBV28	-	TRBJ2-7	-	TGTGCCAGCAGTTTACCCGGGTTTGAGCAGTACTTC	CASSLPGFEQYF
TRBV6-1	TRBD1	TRBJ2-2	-	TGTGCCAGCAGTGAATCCCCCCCCACAGGGGGCTTTACCGGGGAGCTGTTTTTT	CASSESPPTGGFTGELFF
TRBV29-1	TRBD1	TRBJ1-3	-	TGCAGCGTTGGACAGGGGGCGTTCGGGGGAAACACCATATATTTT	CSVGQGAFGGNTIYF
TRBV5-4	-	TRBJ2-3	-	TGTGCCAGCAGCTCCCTTGGAGATACGCAGTATTTT	CASSSLGDTQYF
TRBV5-6	-	TRBJ1-6	-	TGTGCCAGCAGCTTAGGGGGGATAAATAATTCACCCCTCCACTTT	CASSLGGINNSPLHF
TRBV19	TRBD1	TRBJ1-1	-	TGTGCCAGTAGTCCATTCCACAGGGGAGTGGACACTGAAGCTTTCTTT	CASSPFHRGVDTEAFF
TRBV5-4	TRBD1	TRBJ2-3	-	TGTGCCAGCAGCTTTACGGGACAGGGGTTGTCAGATACGCAGTATTTT	CASSFTGQGLSDTQYF
TRBV5-1	TRBD2	TRBJ2-3	-	TGCGCCAGCAGCTTGAGCGGGGCGGGAGATACGCAGTATTTT	CASSLSGAGDTQYF
TRBV29-1	-	TRBJ2-5	-	TGCAGCGTTGATCGAGGGGCAGAAGAGACCCAGTACTTC	CSVDRGAEETQYF
TRBV5-6	TRBD1	TRBJ2-3	once	TGTGCCAGCAGTACAGGGGGTTTTCATGGAGATACGCAGTATTTT	CASSTGGFHGDTQYF
TRBV19	-	TRBJ1-1	-	TGTGCCAGTAGTATTTGGGGGCCCGATGAAGCTTTCTTT	CASSIWGPDEAFF
TRBV11-1	TRBD2	TRBJ2-5	-	TGTGCCAGCAGCTTACTCGGACTAGCGCCGGGGGGAGAGACCCAGTACTTC	CASSLLGLAPGGETQYF
TRBV29-1	TRBD2	TRBJ2-3	-	TGCAGCGACGGACGGGGGGGCACAGATACGCAGTATTTT	CSDGRGGTDTQYF
TRBV5-6	-	TRBJ1-5	few	TGTGCCAGCAGCTCGCGGGGGTGGAATCAGCCCCAGCATTTT	CASSSRGWNQPQHF
TRBV19	-	TRBJ2-6	-	TGTGCCAGTAGTCCCGCTGGGCTATCTGGGGCCAACGTCCTGACTTTC	CASSPAGLSGANVLTF
TRBV5-8	-	TRBJ2-5	-	TGTGCCAGCAGCTTGGCGTGGGGGGGCACTCAAGAGACCCAGTACTTC	CASSLAWGGTQETQYF
TRBV2	-	TRBJ2-2	-	TGTGCCAGCAAGTGGGGTAGTGGGGCCGGGGAGCTGTTTTTT	CASKWGSGAGELFF
TRBV18	TRBD2	TRBJ2-1	-	TGTGCCAGCTCACAGGCGGGGGGGCCTTCCAATGAGCAGTTCTTC	CASSQAGGPSNEQFF
TRBV18	-	TRBJ1-1	few	TGTGCCAGCTCACCCTTCAGGGTGGGCGACACTGAAGCTTTCTTT	CASSPFRVGDTEAFF
TRBV18	-	TRBJ2-5	-	TGTGCCAGCTCACCATTACAGAGAGGGGAGACCCAGTACTTC	CASSPLQRGETQYF
TRBV14	-	TRBJ2-7	-	TGTGCCAGCAGTGGTGACAGCTACGAGCAGTACTTC	CASSGDSYEQYF
TRBV11-3	-	TRBJ2-7	-	TGTGCCAGCAGACCCACTCCCTACTCGGGCGAGCAGTACTTC	CASRPTPYSGEQYF
TRBV18	TRBD1	TRBJ1-2	-	TGTGCCAGCTCATCAGGGACAGAGTCCTACTATGGCTACACCTTC	CASSSGTESYYGYTF
TRBV6-1	-	TRBJ1-4	-	TGTGCCTGCAGGGTGGCTAATGAAAAACTGTTTTTT	CACRVANEKLFF
TRBV7-9	-	TRBJ1-5	-	TGTGCCAGCAGCTTAAGGGAAAATCAGCCCCAGCATTTT	CASSLRENQPQHF
TRBV25-1	TRBD2	TRBJ2-4	-	TGTGCCAGCAGTGAATCCGGGACTAGGGACATTCAGTACTTC	CASSESGTRDIQYF
TRBV5-1	TRBD1	TRBJ1-4	once	TGCGCCAGCAGCTTGGCCCTCGACAGGGCGGGGCGGACTAATGAAAAACTGTTTTTT	CASSLALDRAGRTNEKLFF
TRBV2	-	TRBJ2-3	-	TGTGCCAGCAGCGAATCCGGGACCCCGGGGGATACGCAGTATTTT	CASSESGTPGDTQYF
TRBV5-1	TRBD1	TRBJ2-7	-	TGCGCCAGCAGCTTGGGGACAGGGGCCTACGAGCAGTACTTC	CASSLGTGAYEQYF
TRBV2	TRBD1	TRBJ1-2	-	TGTGCCAGCAGTGAAGGACAGGGGCTCTATGGCTACACCTTC	CASSEGQGLYGYTF
TRBV6-5	-	TRBJ2-5	-	TGTGCCAGCAGTCACCGGGACGTTCAAGAGACCCAGTACTTC	CASSHRDVQETQYF
TRBV7-2	TRBD1	TRBJ1-1	-	TGTGCCAGCAGCCCCCGGACAGGATTGAACACTGAAGCTTTCTTT	CASSPRTGLNTEAFF
TRBV11-1	-	TRBJ2-5	-	TGTGCCAGCAGCTTCCCCCGGGGGCGTGAGACCCAGTACTTC	CASSFPRGRETQYF
TRBV30	-	TRBJ2-1	-	TGTGCGTTCAGTGGGGAAGTCTACAATGAGCAGTTCTTC	CAFSGEVYNEQFF
TRBV5-1	TRBD1	TRBJ1-2	-	TGCGCCAGCAGCGAGGACGGGACAGGACCTTTTGGCTACACCTTC	CASSEDGTGPFGYTF
TRBV6-5	-	TRBJ1-5	-	TGTGCCAGCAGTTACTCGAGAAATAGCAATCAGCCCCAGCATTTT	CASSYSRNSNQPQHF
TRBV2	TRBD2	TRBJ2-5	-	TGTGCCAGCAGTAGCGGGGGGATCCAAGAGACCCAGTACTTC	CASSSGGIQETQYF
TRBV5-6	TRBD1	TRBJ2-3	-	TGTGCCAGCAGCTTGGGACAGGGGGCTAGCACAGATACGCAGTATTTT	CASSLGQGASTDTQYF
TRBV11-3	-	TRBJ2-1	-	TGTGCCAGCAGCTCGGGACCGGAAGAGTACAATGAGCAGTTCTTC	CASSSGPEEYNEQFF
TRBV18	TRBD1	TRBJ1-2	-	TGTGCCAGCTCACCGGGACGGGGACAGGGATCTTATGGCTACACCTTC	CASSPGRGQGSYGYTF
TRBV6-1	-	TRBJ1-5	once	TGTGCCAGCAAAAAAGGGAATCAGCCCCAGCATTTT	CASKKGNQPQHF